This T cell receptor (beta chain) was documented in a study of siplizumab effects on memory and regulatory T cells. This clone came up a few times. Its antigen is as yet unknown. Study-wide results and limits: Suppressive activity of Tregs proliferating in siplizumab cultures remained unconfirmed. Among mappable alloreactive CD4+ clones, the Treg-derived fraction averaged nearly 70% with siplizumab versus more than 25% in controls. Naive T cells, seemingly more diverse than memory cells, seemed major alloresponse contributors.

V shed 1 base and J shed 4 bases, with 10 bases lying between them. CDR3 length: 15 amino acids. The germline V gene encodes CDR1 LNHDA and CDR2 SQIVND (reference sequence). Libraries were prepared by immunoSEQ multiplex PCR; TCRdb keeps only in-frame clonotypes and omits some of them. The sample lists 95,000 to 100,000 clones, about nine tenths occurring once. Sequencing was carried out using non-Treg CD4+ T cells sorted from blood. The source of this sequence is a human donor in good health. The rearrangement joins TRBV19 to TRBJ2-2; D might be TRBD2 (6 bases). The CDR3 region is CASSIARGITGELFF. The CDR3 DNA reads TGTGCCAGTAGTATAGCACGCGGGATCACCGGGGAGCTGTTTTTT.